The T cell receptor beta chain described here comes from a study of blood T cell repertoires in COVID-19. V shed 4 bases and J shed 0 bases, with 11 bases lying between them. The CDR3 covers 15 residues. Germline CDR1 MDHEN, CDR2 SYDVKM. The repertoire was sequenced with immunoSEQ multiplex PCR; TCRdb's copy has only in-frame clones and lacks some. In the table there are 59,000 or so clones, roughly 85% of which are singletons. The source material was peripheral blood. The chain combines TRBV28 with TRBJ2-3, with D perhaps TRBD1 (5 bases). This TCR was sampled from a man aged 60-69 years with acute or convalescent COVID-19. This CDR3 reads CASSSVRASTDTQYF. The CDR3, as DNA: TGTGCCAGCAGTTCCGTCAGGGCTAGCACAGATACGCAGTATTTT.